The clone carrying this TCR beta chain was recorded at least ten times. The sample originates from a study of molecular identifiers for immune sequencing clone quantification. Background on the study: Across replicate runs, RNA obtained from approximately 22,000 or 94,000 naive CD8 cells was divided into five, with four undergoing sequencing.

When naive CD8 T cells were sorted, they were gated as CD8+CD4-CCR7+CD45RA+. CDR3 length: 14 amino acids. V lost 1 base and J lost 3, with 7 bases in between. The V gene's germline CDR1 is SGHVS and CDR2 FNYEAQ. MiXCR, applied by TCRdb to the PCR reads, yields one record per CDR3 protein. The table includes hundreds of thousands of distinct CDR3 sequences, just under 20% detected once. This TCR was sampled from a human donor in good health. Some libraries in this study had Jurkat cell RNA spiked in. The chain couples TRBV7-6 to TRBJ1-5; no definite D call. The sample taken for sequencing was naive CD8+ T cells from blood, with Jurkat cell RNA spiked in. As to subset: FACS-sorted CD8+CD4-CCR7+CD45RA+ naive T cells. The CDR3 protein is CASSLGSDNQPQHF. The CDR3 bases are TGTGCCAGCAGCTTAGGGTCGGACAATCAGCCCCAGCATTTT.